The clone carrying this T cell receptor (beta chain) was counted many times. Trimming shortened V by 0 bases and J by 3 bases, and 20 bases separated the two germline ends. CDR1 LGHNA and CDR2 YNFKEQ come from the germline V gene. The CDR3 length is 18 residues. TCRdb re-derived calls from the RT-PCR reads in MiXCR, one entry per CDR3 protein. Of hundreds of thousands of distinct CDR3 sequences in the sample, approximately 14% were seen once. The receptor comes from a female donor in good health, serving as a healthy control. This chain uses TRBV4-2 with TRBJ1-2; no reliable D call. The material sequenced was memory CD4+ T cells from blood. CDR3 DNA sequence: TGTGCCAGCAGCCAAGATATTCCAGGTTCCCCCTTGGACTATGGCTACACCTTC. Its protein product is CASSQDIPGSPLDYGYTF.